This TCR beta chain comes out of a study of CD8+ T cells in alopecia areata. Study-level background: Treated patients were dosed with oral tofacitinib, taking 5 to 10 mg twice daily.

Extracted RNA was reverse transcribed, and the resulting cDNA served as sequencing template. The protocol was immunoSEQ multiplex PCR, while the TCRdb copy is restricted to in-frame clones and leaves out a portion. The sample contains 80,000 to 100,000 clones, under 45% of which appear only once. The sequence derives from a human donor with alopecia areata. The sample was CD4+ T cells sorted from blood.

This CDR3 is CASSFWGYEQYF. The CDR3 DNA reads as TGTGCCAGCAGCTTTTGGGGGTACGAGCAGTACTTC. The chain combines TRBV11-3 with TRBJ2-7; D may match TRBD1 or TRBD2 (5 bases each). Per germline, CDR1 SGHNT and CDR2 YENEEA. There are 12 residues in the CDR3. The V end lost 3 bases, the J end lost 4 bases, and 7 bases lay between the germline ends.